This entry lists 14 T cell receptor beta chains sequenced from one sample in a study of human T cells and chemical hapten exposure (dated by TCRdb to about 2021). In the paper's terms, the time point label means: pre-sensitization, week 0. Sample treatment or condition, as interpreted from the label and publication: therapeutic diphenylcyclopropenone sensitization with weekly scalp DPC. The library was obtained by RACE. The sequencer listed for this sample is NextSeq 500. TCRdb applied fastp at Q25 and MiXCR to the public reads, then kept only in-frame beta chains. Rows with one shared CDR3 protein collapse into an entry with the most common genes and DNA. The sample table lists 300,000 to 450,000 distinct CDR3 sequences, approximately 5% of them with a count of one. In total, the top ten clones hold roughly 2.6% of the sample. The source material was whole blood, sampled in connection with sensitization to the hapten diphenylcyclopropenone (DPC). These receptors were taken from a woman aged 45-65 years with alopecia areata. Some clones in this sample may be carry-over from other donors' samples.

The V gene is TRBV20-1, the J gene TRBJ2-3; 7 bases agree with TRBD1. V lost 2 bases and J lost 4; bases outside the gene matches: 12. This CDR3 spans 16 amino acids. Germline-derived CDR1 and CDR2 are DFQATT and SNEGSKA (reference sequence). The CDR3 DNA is TGCAGTGCTAGAAAGGGGGCGAGTGGGTTAGCAGATACGCAGTATTTT. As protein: CSARKGASGLADTQYF.

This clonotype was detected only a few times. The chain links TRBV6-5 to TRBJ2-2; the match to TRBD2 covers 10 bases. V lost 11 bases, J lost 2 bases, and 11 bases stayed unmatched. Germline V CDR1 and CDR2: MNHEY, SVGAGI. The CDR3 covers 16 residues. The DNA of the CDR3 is TGTGCCCGTCTACTAGCGGGGCAACTCAACACCGGGGAGCTGTTTTTT. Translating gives CARLLAGQLNTGELFF.

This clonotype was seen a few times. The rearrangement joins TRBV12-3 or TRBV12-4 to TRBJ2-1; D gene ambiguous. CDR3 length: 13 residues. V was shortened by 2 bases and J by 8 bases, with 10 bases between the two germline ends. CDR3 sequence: CASSLLTSHEQFF. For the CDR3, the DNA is TGTGCCAGCAGTTTACTTACGAGCCATGAGCAGTTCTTC.

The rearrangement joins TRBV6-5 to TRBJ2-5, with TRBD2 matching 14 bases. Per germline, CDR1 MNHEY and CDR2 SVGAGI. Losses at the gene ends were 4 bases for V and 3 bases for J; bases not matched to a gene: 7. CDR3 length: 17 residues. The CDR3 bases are TGTGCCAGCAGTTCCGCAGGACTAGCGGGAGGCAAAGAGACCCAGTACTTC. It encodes CASSSAGLAGGKETQYF.

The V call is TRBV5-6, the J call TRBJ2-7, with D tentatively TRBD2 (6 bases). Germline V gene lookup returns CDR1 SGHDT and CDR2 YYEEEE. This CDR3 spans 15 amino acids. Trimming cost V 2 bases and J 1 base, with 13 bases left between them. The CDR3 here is CASSLVAGTSYEQYF. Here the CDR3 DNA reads TGTGCCAGCAGCTTAGTGGCGGGAACGTCCTACGAGCAGTACTTC.

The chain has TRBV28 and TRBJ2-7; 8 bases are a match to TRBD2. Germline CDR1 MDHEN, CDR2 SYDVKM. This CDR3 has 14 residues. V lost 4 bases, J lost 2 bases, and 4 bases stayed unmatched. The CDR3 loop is CASSSGLVAYEQYF. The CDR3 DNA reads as TGTGCCAGCAGTTCGGGACTAGTCGCCTACGAGCAGTACTTC.

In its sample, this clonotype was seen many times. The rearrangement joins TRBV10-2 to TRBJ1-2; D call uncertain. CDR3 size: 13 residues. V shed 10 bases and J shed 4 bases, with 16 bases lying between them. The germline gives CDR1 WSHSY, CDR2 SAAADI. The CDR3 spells CATRTDQSYGYTF. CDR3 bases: TGCGCCACTCGGACGGATCAATCCTATGGCTACACCTTC.

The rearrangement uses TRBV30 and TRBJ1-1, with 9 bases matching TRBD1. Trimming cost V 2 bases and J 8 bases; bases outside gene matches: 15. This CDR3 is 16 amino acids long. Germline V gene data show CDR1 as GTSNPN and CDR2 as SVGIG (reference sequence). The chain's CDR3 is CAWSLNRDRVVVEAFF. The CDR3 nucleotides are TGTGCCTGGAGTTTGAACCGGGACAGGGTTGTTGTCGAAGCTTTCTTT.

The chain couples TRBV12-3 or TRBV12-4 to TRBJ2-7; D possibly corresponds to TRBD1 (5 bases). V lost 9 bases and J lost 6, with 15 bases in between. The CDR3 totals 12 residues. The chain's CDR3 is CASALGVVEQYF. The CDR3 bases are TGTGCCAGTGCTTTAGGGGTTGTCGAGCAGTACTTC.

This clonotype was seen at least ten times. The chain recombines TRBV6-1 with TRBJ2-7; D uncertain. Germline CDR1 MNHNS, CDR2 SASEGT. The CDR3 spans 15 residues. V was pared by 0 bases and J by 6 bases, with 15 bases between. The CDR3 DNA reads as TGTGCCAGCAGTGAAGCGCACCGCCGGATGGGCGAGCAGTACTTC. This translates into CASSEAHRRMGEQYF.

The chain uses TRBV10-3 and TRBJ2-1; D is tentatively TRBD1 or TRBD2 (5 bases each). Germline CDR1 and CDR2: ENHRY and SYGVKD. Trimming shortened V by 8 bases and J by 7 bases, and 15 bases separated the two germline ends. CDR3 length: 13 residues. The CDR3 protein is CAIFRDHDNEQFF. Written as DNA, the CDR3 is TGTGCCATCTTTCGGGACCACGATAATGAGCAGTTCTTC.

The CDR3 DNA is TGTGCCAGCAGCCAAGGATCAGGGCGTCAGCCCCAGCATTTT. Translation: CASSQGSGRQPQHF. The chain couples TRBV3-1 to TRBJ1-5; a possible D gene is TRBD1 (5 bases). CDR3 length: 14 residues. Germline values: CDR1 LGHDT, CDR2 YNNKEL (reference sequence). The germline V and J ends were trimmed by 1 base and 6 bases, with 10 bases remaining between them.

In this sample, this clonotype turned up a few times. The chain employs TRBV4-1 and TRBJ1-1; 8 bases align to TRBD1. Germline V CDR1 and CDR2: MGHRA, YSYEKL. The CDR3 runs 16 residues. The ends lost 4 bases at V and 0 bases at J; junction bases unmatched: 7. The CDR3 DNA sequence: TGCGCCAGCAGCCTTGACAGGGGAGCCATGAACACTGAAGCTTTCTTT. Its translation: CASSLDRGAMNTEAFF.

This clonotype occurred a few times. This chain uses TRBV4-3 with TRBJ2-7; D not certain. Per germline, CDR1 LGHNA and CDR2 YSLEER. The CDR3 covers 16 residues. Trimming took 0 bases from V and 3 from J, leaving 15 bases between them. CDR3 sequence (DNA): TGCGCCAGCAGCCAAGAGTTAGCCACCCTTGGCTACGAGCAGTACTTC. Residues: CASSQELATLGYEQYF.